This TCR beta chain derives from a study of CD8+ T cells in alopecia areata. This clone has just one count. Treatment: oral pan-JAK inhibitor, 5-10 mg twice daily. It was cDNA, reverse transcribed from extracted RNA, that served as the sequencing template. Some clones are missing from TCRdb's copy, which holds only in-frame ones; the method was immunoSEQ multiplex PCR. This table has about 190,000 clones, roughly three fifths appearing once. The receptor was isolated from a human donor with alopecia areata. This sample comprised CD4+ T cells sorted from blood, obtained at week 4, from a patient treated with tofacitinib.

CDR3 region: CASSALVTGELFF. CDR3 DNA sequence: TGTGCCAGCAGCGCGTTGGTCACCGGGGAGCTGTTTTTT. This chain connects TRBV2 to TRBJ2-2; no firm D call. From germline, CDR1 is SNHLY and CDR2 FYNNEI. Trimming left V 6 bases short and J 4 bases short, with 9 bases between. This CDR3 has 13 residues. Based on the CDR3 plus reference TRBV2 and TRBJ2-2, the full variable domain is EPEVTQTPSHQVTQMGQEVILRCVPISNHLYFYWYRQILGQKVEFLVSFYNNEISEKSEIFDDQFSVERPDGSNFTLKIRSTKLEDSAMYFCASSALVTGELFFGEGSRLTVL.